What follows are 27 T cell receptor beta chains derived from one specimen sequenced in a study of shared clonotypes between healthy human individuals. The table came from immunoSEQ multiplex PCR; TCRdb's copy has only in-frame clones and leaves some out. The sample includes millions of clones, more than 90% of them seen just once. The sequencing input was naive CD4+ T cells sorted from blood. Subset indicated: CD45RA+ positively selected. These TCRs come from a man younger than 30 in good health.

The J gene is TRBJ2-1, the V gene TRBV18; TRBD2 agrees at 9 bases. Germline V gene lookup returns CDR1 KGHSH and CDR2 LQKENI. V was pared by 2 bases and J by 5 bases, with 4 bases of the junction left unmatched. The CDR3 sequence is 15 residues long. CDR3 nucleotides: TGTGCCAGCTCACCATTTACTAGCGGGCACAATGAGCAGTTCTTC. Protein product: CASSPFTSGHNEQFF.

This clone was seen just once. Other DNA sequences in this sample translate to the same CDR3. The chain employs TRBV5-1 and TRBJ2-7; 7 nucleotides line up with TRBD1. Germline V lookup: CDR1 SGHRS, CDR2 YFSETQ. CDR3 length: 14 amino acids. V lost 4 bases to trimming and J lost 2 bases; unmatched junction nucleotides: 6. The CDR3 here is CASSRDRETYEQYF. CDR3 nucleotide sequence: TGCGCCAGCAGCCGAGACAGGGAGACCTACGAGCAGTACTTC.

A remark on this clone: The same CDR3 can be traced to other DNA sequences in this sample. The J gene is TRBJ1-5, the V gene TRBV9; TRBD1 might be the D (6 bases). V was cut by 0 bases and J by 0 bases, with 7 bases left in between. The CDR3 covers 15 residues. Germline lookup yields CDR1 SGDLS and CDR2 YYNGEE. In DNA, the CDR3 is TGTGCCAGCAGCGTAGAGGGGGATAGCAATCAGCCCCAGCATTTT. This translates into CASSVEGDSNQPQHF.

The V gene is TRBV6-5, the J gene TRBJ2-7; D ambiguous. There are 12 residues in the CDR3. V dropped 6 bases and J dropped 12 bases, with 18 bases sitting between them. CDR1 is MNHEY, CDR2 SVGAGI, per germline. The CDR3 spells CASSRANLTLYF. CDR3 coding DNA: TGTGCCAGCAGCCGAGCAAACTTAACGCTGTACTTC.

DNA of the CDR3: TGCGCCAGCAGCCCGGGGCTAGGAGGGGGCGGAAACACCATATATTTT. Its translation: CASSPGLGGGGNTIYF. The chain uses TRBV4-3 and TRBJ1-3, with TRBD1 identical over 7 bases. This CDR3 spans 16 amino acids. The germline CDR1 and CDR2 sequences are LGHNA and YSLEER. The J segment lost 4 bases and the V segment lost 4 bases, leaving 10 bases of the junction unmatched.

The V and J genes are TRBV6-5 and TRBJ2-7; D perhaps matches TRBD2 (5 bases). V dropped 5 bases and J dropped 3 bases, with 17 bases sitting between them. The CDR3 is 15 residues long. From germline, CDR1 is MNHEY and CDR2 SVGAGI. The CDR3 is CASSPSGTLFYEQYF. CDR3 nucleotides: TGTGCCAGCAGTCCAAGCGGAACCCTCTTCTACGAGCAGTACTTC.

Notes on this clone: In the same sample, other DNA sequences code for this CDR3. The chain employs TRBV5-1 and TRBJ1-6; 8 nucleotides align to TRBD1. CDR3 length equals 14 residues. Germline V gene lookup returns CDR1 SGHRS and CDR2 YFSETQ. V trimming: 3 bases; J trimming: 7 bases; junction bases outside the gene matches: 3. CDR3 amino acids: CASSSGQGNSPLHF. DNA for the CDR3: TGCGCCAGCAGCTCCGGACAGGGAAATTCACCCCTCCACTTT.

This clone has just one count. The V and J genes are TRBV5-1 and TRBJ2-7; the match to TRBD2 covers 7 bases. CDR3 length: 15 residues. V was clipped by 0 bases and J by 0 bases; unmatched bases: 3. Per the germline V gene, CDR1 is SGHRS and CDR2 is YFSETQ. CDR3 region: CASSLELALSYEQYF. As DNA, the CDR3 is TGCGCCAGCAGCTTGGAACTAGCGCTCTCCTACGAGCAGTACTTC. The full variable domain, its missing parts supplied by reference TRBV5-1 and TRBJ2-7, is KAGVTQTPRYLIKTRGQQVTLSCSPISGHRSVSWYQQTPGQGLQFLFEYFSETQRNKGNFPGRFSGRQFSNSRSEMNVSTLELGDSALYLCASSLELALSYEQYFGPGTRLTVT.

The rearrangement joins TRBV7-9 to TRBJ2-7; D call uncertain. CDR3 size: 12 residues. Trimming shortened V by 7 bases and J by 4 bases, and 11 bases separated the two germline ends. The germline gives CDR1 SEHNR, CDR2 FQNEAQ (reference sequence). CDR3 residues: CASTASTYEQYF. As DNA, the CDR3 is TGTGCCAGCACCGCAAGTACGTACGAGCAGTACTTC.

The CDR3 nucleotides are TGTGCCAGCAGACCCGGGGGGAGGGACGAGCAGTACTTC. Translated: CASRPGGRDEQYF. The V gene is TRBV2, the J gene TRBJ2-7; 7 bases align to TRBD2. The V gene end was trimmed by 6 bases and the J gene end by 5 bases; junction bases not matched to a gene: 7. CDR1 is SNHLY and CDR2 is FYNNEI in the germline V gene. The CDR3 runs to 13 residues.

The chain couples TRBV12-5 to TRBJ2-1; D is uncertain. This CDR3 contains 13 residues. Germline lookup yields CDR1 LGHNT and CDR2 FRNRAP. V lost 6 bases to trimming and J lost 9 bases, with 15 bases between them. CDR3 in amino acids: CASGMAADIEQFF. CDR3 bases: TGTGCTAGTGGGATGGCCGCAGACATTGAGCAGTTCTTC. Looking up the rest from reference TRBV12-5 and TRBJ2-1 gives the full variable domain: DARVTQTPRHKVTEMGQEVTMRCQPILGHNTVFWYRQTMMQGLELLAYFRNRAPLDDSGMPKDRFSAEMPDATLATLKIQPSEPRDSAVYFCASGMAADIEQFFGPGTRLTVL.

The rearrangement uses TRBV7-2 and TRBJ2-1, with 8 bases matching TRBD2. The CDR3 runs 15 residues. V dropped 4 bases and J dropped 3; count of bases not matched to a gene: 5. Germline V gene lookup returns CDR1 SGHTA and CDR2 FQGNSA. DNA of the CDR3: TGTGCCAGCAGCTCTGTAGCGGGACTCTACAATGAGCAGTTCTTC. Protein product: CASSSVAGLYNEQFF.

This chain connects TRBV7-9 to TRBJ2-3; D is unresolved. Germline V gene lookup returns CDR1 SEHNR and CDR2 FQNEAQ (reference sequence). Trimming removed 1 base at V and 0 bases at J, with 11 bases between. This CDR3 is built from 16 residues. The chain's CDR3 is CASSLVVATSTDTQYF. The CDR3 DNA is TGTGCCAGCAGCTTAGTGGTCGCCACTAGCACAGATACGCAGTATTTT.

Points on this clone: This specimen includes other DNA sequences encoding the same CDR3. The chain links TRBV5-1 to TRBJ2-3, with D maybe TRBD2 (5 bases). Trimming pared 4 bases from V and 0 bases from J, leaving 9 bases between. The CDR3 is 14 amino acids. Per germline, CDR1 SGHRS and CDR2 YFSETQ. CDR3 region: CASSPDSSTDTQYF. In nucleotides, the CDR3 is TGCGCCAGCAGCCCGGACTCTAGCACAGATACGCAGTATTTT.

The chain employs TRBV4-1 and TRBJ2-7, with TRBD2 identical over 10 bases. Trimming at V came to 1 base and at J to 2 bases, leaving 11 bases not matched to a gene. This CDR3 has 18 amino acids. The V gene's germline CDR1 is MGHRA and CDR2 YSYEKL. Here the CDR3 reads CASSQVASGGDSPYEQYF. The DNA for the CDR3 is TGCGCCAGCAGCCAAGTGGCCAGCGGGGGGGACTCCCCCTACGAGCAGTACTTC.

The rearrangement uses TRBV27 and TRBJ2-7, with 7 positions matching TRBD2. From germline, CDR1 is MNHEY and CDR2 SMNVEV (reference sequence). The CDR3 length is 16 residues. V gave up 0 bases and J gave up 3 bases; unmatched junction bases: 8. The CDR3 DNA is TGTGCCAGCAGTTTATCCCTCTGGACGGGGGGCTACGAGCAGTACTTC. It codes for CASSLSLWTGGYEQYF.

The chain has TRBV4-3 and TRBJ2-4; TRBD2 matches at 13 bases. V trimming: 4 bases; J trimming: 4 bases; junction bases outside the gene matches: 13. This CDR3 has 19 residues. Germline CDR1 LGHNA, CDR2 YSLEER. The CDR3 DNA is TGCGCCAGCAGCCGCCAACTAGCGGGAGGGCCAGCTGAAAAAAACATTCAGTACTTC. This encodes CASSRQLAGGPAEKNIQYF.

Concerning this clone itself: The identical CDR3 is also encoded by other nucleotide sequences in the sample. The rearrangement links TRBV30 to TRBJ1-5; no clear D. V was pared by 2 bases and J by 4 bases, with 9 bases between. The CDR3 sequence is 13 residues long. The germline gives CDR1 GTSNPN, CDR2 SVGIG (reference sequence). CDR3 bases: TGTGCCTGGAGTCCACAGTCAAATCAGCCCCAGCATTTT. It is translated as CAWSPQSNQPQHF.

The J gene is TRBJ2-2, the V gene TRBV5-1; D is possibly TRBD2 (5 bases). The CDR3 covers 15 residues. The V and J ends lost 4 bases and 1 base respectively, with 11 bases between them. CDR1 and CDR2 from the germline V gene are SGHRS and YFSETQ. The chain's CDR3 is CASSTGIQNTGELFF. The CDR3, as DNA: TGCGCCAGCAGCACCGGGATCCAGAACACCGGGGAGCTGTTTTTT. Combining the CDR3 with reference TRBV5-1 and TRBJ2-2 gives the whole variable domain KAGVTQTPRYLIKTRGQQVTLSCSPISGHRSVSWYQQTPGQGLQFLFEYFSETQRNKGNFPGRFSGRQFSNSRSEMNVSTLELGDSALYLCASSTGIQNTGELFFGEGSRLTVL.

The rearrangement uses TRBV18 and TRBJ2-3, with 7 positions matching TRBD2. This CDR3 is built from 15 residues. CDR1 and CDR2 from the germline V gene are KGHSH and LQKENI. The ends lost 2 bases at V and 0 bases at J; junction bases unmatched: 2. The CDR3 loop is CASSPSGVSTDTQYF. DNA for the CDR3: TGTGCCAGCTCACCAAGCGGGGTTAGCACAGATACGCAGTATTTT. The entire variable domain, with the rest obtained from reference TRBV18 and TRBJ2-3, is as follows: NAGVMQNPRHLVRRRGQEARLRCSPMKGHSHVYWYRQLPEEGLKFMVYLQKENIIDESGMPKERFSAEFPKEGPSILRIQQVVRGDSAAYFCASSPSGVSTDTQYFGPGTRLTVL.

On this clone itself: The final CDR3 position lacks the conserved phenylalanine or tryptophan, pointing to a likely read error. It is unclear where the CDR3 begins or ends on the DNA, so no DNA is shown, and the CDR3 is as TCRdb lists it. This chain connects TRBV20-1 to TRBJ1-1; TRBD1 is the table's D call, not checked against the DNA. The CDR3 has 11 amino acids, counting both end residues. Germline CDR1 DFQATT, CDR2 SNEGSKA (reference sequence). CDR3 loop: CSASQGTEKRV.

The sample holds one count of this clone. This chain connects TRBV7-9 to TRBJ2-1; 8 bases fit TRBD2. The CDR3 is 16 residues long. The V and J ends lost 5 bases and 0 bases, in that order; junction bases with no gene match: 6. Per germline, CDR1 SEHNR and CDR2 FQNEAQ (reference sequence). The CDR3 is CASSPPSGSSYNEQFF. In nucleotides, the CDR3 is TGTGCCAGCAGCCCCCCAAGCGGGAGCTCCTACAATGAGCAGTTCTTC.

The chain carries TRBV14 and TRBJ1-1; D perhaps matches TRBD1 (5 bases). The germline V gene encodes CDR1 SGHDN and CDR2 FVKESK. Trimming stripped 4 bases from V and 4 bases from J, with 10 bases between. This CDR3 is 13 amino acids long. In DNA, the CDR3 is TGTGCCAGCAGCCGACCGGGGGGCACTGAAGCTTTCTTT. Residues: CASSRPGGTEAFF.

The chain couples TRBV2 to TRBJ1-2; D uncertain. V was cut by 6 bases and J by 7 bases, with 18 bases left in between. The CDR3 runs 14 residues. The germline CDR1 and CDR2 sequences are SNHLY and FYNNEI. CDR3: CASSGGPGFIGYTF. The CDR3 bases are TGTGCCAGCAGCGGAGGACCGGGGTTCATTGGCTACACCTTC.

To note about this clone: Other DNA sequences from this sample encode an identical CDR3 as well. The V and J genes are TRBV6-1 and TRBJ1-1, with D maybe TRBD1 (5 bases). Germline V gene lookup returns CDR1 MNHNS and CDR2 SASEGT. The ends were cut back, 0 bases at V and 1 base at J, with 6 bases in the middle. There are 14 residues in the CDR3. The CDR3 loop reads CASSEAGENTEAFF. CDR3 DNA: TGTGCCAGCAGTGAAGCGGGGGAGAACACTGAAGCTTTCTTT.

This chain links TRBV2 with TRBJ2-2; no clear D. V was cut by 6 bases and J by 1 base, with 12 bases left in between. CDR1 is SNHLY and CDR2 is FYNNEI in the germline V gene. The CDR3 runs 15 residues. CDR3 bases: TGTGCCAGCAGGATGGGTACTCTGAACACCGGGGAGCTGTTTTTT. This sequence encodes CASRMGTLNTGELFF.

The chain uses TRBV30 and TRBJ1-6; D remains ambiguous. Germline-derived CDR1 and CDR2 are GTSNPN and SVGIG (reference sequence). V was cut by 0 bases and J by 9 bases, with 15 bases left in between. The CDR3 loop spans 15 amino acids. CDR3 nucleotides: TGTGCCTGGAGTGTAGGACGACCCGGTATTTCACCCCTCCACTTT. This translates into CAWSVGRPGISPLHF.